These T cell receptor beta chains were read from a single sample in a study of shared clonotypes between healthy human individuals. The data were produced by immunoSEQ multiplex PCR, yet TCRdb's version contains in-frame clones alone and is incomplete. Here the sample spans more than 400,000 clones, about 96% being singletons. The specimen was naive CD4+ T cells sorted from blood. The source of these receptors is a young woman in good health. Each CDR3 is given with its conserved first and last residue. The D gene is left open where the match is weak. Clone size is given for some rows only: seen once, a few or many times, or a class if the clone is expanded.

d_call	clone_size	v_call	j_call	cdr3_aa	cdr3_nt
-	-	TRBV5-8	TRBJ1-3	CASSFRSGNTIYF	TGTGCCAGCAGCTTTCGCTCTGGAAACACCATATATTTT
-	-	TRBV15	TRBJ2-2	CATSRDRELVGELFF	TGTGCCACCAGCAGAGACAGGGAACTCGTCGGGGAGCTGTTTTTT
-	-	TRBV28	TRBJ2-3	CASSLSRVGLDGTQYF	TGTGCCAGCAGTTTATCGCGGGTCGGGTTAGATGGTACGCAGTATTTT
TRBD1	-	TRBV27	TRBJ1-4	CASSLRGQGREKLFF	TGTGCCAGCAGTTTACGTGGACAGGGCCGAGAAAAACTGTTTTTT
TRBD1	-	TRBV10-3	TRBJ1-1	CAIQGAMNTEAFF	TGTGCCATACAGGGGGCCATGAACACTGAAGCTTTCTTT
-	-	TRBV20-1	TRBJ1-1	CSASAAYEAFF	TGCAGTGCTAGTGCTGCGTATGAAGCTTTCTTT
TRBD2	-	TRBV7-8	TRBJ2-5	CASSPGTSGYWQETQYF	TGTGCCAGCAGTCCCGGGACTAGCGGCTATTGGCAAGAGACCCAGTACTTC
-	-	TRBV27	TRBJ1-1	CASSFGGRDTEAFF	TGTGCCAGCAGTTTTGGAGGGAGGGACACTGAAGCTTTCTTT
-	-	TRBV6-1	TRBJ2-7	CASSVRGKTPLTYEQYF	TGTGCCAGCAGTGTGCGGGGTAAGACTCCCTTAACCTACGAGCAGTACTTC
-	-	TRBV7-9	TRBJ2-2	CASSYGNTGELFF	TGTGCCAGCAGTTACGGGAACACCGGGGAGCTGTTTTTT
TRBD1	once	TRBV28	TRBJ1-2	CASNPPGQGSNYGYTF	TGTGCCAGCAACCCTCCGGGACAGGGGTCTAACTATGGCTACACCTTC
TRBD2	-	TRBV10-2	TRBJ2-7	CASRAGLAGQEQYF	TGCGCCAGCAGGGCGGGACTAGCGGGACAGGAGCAGTACTTC
-	-	TRBV5-6	TRBJ2-7	CASSDNSYEQYF	TGTGCCAGCAGCGACAATTCCTACGAGCAGTACTTC
TRBD2	-	TRBV13	TRBJ2-5	CASSSRTSGRGRETQYF	TGTGCCAGCAGCTCCAGGACTAGCGGGAGAGGACGAGAGACCCAGTACTTC
TRBD1	once	TRBV15	TRBJ2-7	CATSRVRRDRVHEQYF	TGTGCCACCAGCAGAGTTCGAAGGGACAGGGTTCACGAGCAGTACTTC
TRBD1	-	TRBV7-9	TRBJ2-6	CASSLGAGGWAGANVLTF	TGTGCCAGCAGCTTAGGGGCAGGGGGCTGGGCTGGGGCCAACGTCCTGACTTTC
-	-	TRBV18	TRBJ2-7	CASSPDRLRNEQYF	TGTGCCAGCTCACCGGATCGCCTTCGGAACGAGCAGTACTTC
-	-	TRBV19	TRBJ2-1	CASTRQGPSDNEQFF	TGTGCCAGTACTCGTCAGGGGCCTTCGGATAATGAGCAGTTCTTC
TRBD1	-	TRBV12-5	TRBJ2-3	CASGLGTGPDTQYF	TGTGCTAGTGGTTTGGGGACAGGTCCAGATACGCAGTATTTT
TRBD1	-	TRBV28	TRBJ1-2	CASLGQADGYTF	TGTGCCAGCCTCGGACAGGCCGATGGCTACACCTTC
TRBD2	-	TRBV28	TRBJ2-1	CASTGLAGDNEQFF	TGTGCCAGCACCGGACTAGCGGGAGACAATGAGCAGTTCTTC
TRBD2	once	TRBV13	TRBJ2-2	CASTRGSTLTGELFF	TGTGCCAGCACTCGCGGGAGTACACTCACCGGGGAGCTGTTTTTT
TRBD1	once	TRBV11-2	TRBJ2-2	CASSQNPPSTGGTGELFF	TGTGCCAGCAGCCAAAACCCTCCCTCGACAGGGGGGACCGGGGAGCTGTTTTTT
-	-	TRBV14	TRBJ1-2	CASSPGRIYGYTF	TGTGCCAGCAGCCCGGGACGGATTTATGGCTACACCTTC
-	-	TRBV6-5	TRBJ2-3	CASSYSKPKGNTQYF	TGTGCCAGCAGTTACTCGAAACCGAAGGGAAATACGCAGTATTTT
-	-	TRBV21-1	TRBJ1-1	CASSKAQENTEAFF	TGTGCCAGCAGCAAAGCGCAGGAGAACACTGAAGCTTTCTTT
-	-	TRBV27	TRBJ1-3	CASSPRERGNTIYF	TGTGCCAGCAGTCCAAGGGAAAGGGGAAACACCATATATTTT
-	-	TRBV28	TRBJ1-1	CASSFQGNTEAFF	TGTGCCAGCAGTTTCCAAGGGAACACTGAAGCTTTCTTT
-	once	TRBV10-3	TRBJ1-1	CAISTPRLGEAFF	TGTGCCATCAGCACACCTAGGCTCGGTGAAGCTTTCTTT
-	once	TRBV2	TRBJ1-4	CASSETSFRATNEKLFF	TGTGCCAGCAGTGAAACAAGCTTTAGGGCAACTAATGAAAAACTGTTTTTT
-	-	TRBV19	TRBJ2-2	CASSIQKKERTGELFF	TGTGCCAGTAGTATCCAAAAGAAGGAGCGCACCGGGGAGCTGTTTTTT
TRBD1	-	TRBV27	TRBJ1-6	CASSSIARGQGSPLHF	TGTGCCAGCAGCAGTATTGCCAGGGGGCAAGGTTCACCCCTCCACTTT
-	-	TRBV11-2	TRBJ1-2	CASSTQEDKRVGGYTF	TGTGCCAGCAGCACGCAAGAAGACAAACGAGTGGGGGGCTACACCTTC
-	-	TRBV12-5	TRBJ1-1	CASGLTGFGMNTEAFF	TGTGCTAGTGGTTTGACAGGATTTGGCATGAACACTGAAGCTTTCTTT
TRBD1	-	TRBV2	TRBJ2-3	CASRGDRGTDTQYF	TGTGCCAGCAGGGGGGACAGGGGGACAGATACGCAGTATTTT